The clone carrying this T cell receptor beta chain appeared a single time. TCRdb's table, derived via immunoSEQ multiplex PCR, lists solely in-frame clones and lacks some. The sample lists around 40,000 clones, approximately 90% occurring once. The V gene end was trimmed by 5 bases and the J gene end by 6 bases; junction bases not matched to a gene: 3. The CDR3 sequence is 12 residues long. Germline CDR1 is MNHEY and CDR2 is SMNVEV (reference sequence). These data originate in a study of T cell changes during pregnancy in multiple sclerosis. The chain uses TRBV27 and TRBJ1-2, with TRBD1 matching over 7 bases. The sample in question was CD4+ T cells from peripheral blood mononuclear cells, obtained in the third trimester of pregnancy. The TCR was taken from a female donor with multiple sclerosis, enrolled in a pregnancy study. CDR3 region: CASSLTGDGYTF. In DNA, the CDR3 is TGTGCCAGCAGTCTAACAGGGGATGGCTACACCTTC.